A selection of T cell receptor beta chains follows, all from one sample in a study of shared clonotypes between healthy human individuals. Generated by immunoSEQ multiplex PCR, the TCRdb table keeps only in-frame clones and is missing some. The sample shows millions of clones, around 90% of them seen only once. The specimen sequenced was naive CD4+ T cells sorted from blood. These TCRs come from a man aged 18 to 30 in good health. Each CDR3 is given with its conserved first and last residue. The D gene is left open where the match is weak. Only part of the rows carry a size: once, few, many, or a class if the clone is expanded.

TRBJ1-3	.	TRBV29-1	.	CSVGSYLTGNTIYF	TGCAGCGTTGGGAGCTACCTTACCGGGAACACCATATATTTT
TRBJ1-1	TRBD1	TRBV28	.	CAGQRGRGTEAFF	TGTGCCGGACAGAGGGGGCGAGGCACTGAAGCTTTCTTT
TRBJ1-2	TRBD1	TRBV5-8	.	CASSLTGTGGAGYTF	TGTGCCAGCAGTCTCACCGGGACAGGGGGAGCTGGCTACACCTTC
TRBJ2-7	.	TRBV29-1	.	CSVQGSYEQYF	TGCAGCGTTCAGGGCTCCTACGAGCAGTACTTC
TRBJ2-1	.	TRBV10-3	.	CAISPSRSEGPRTVNEQFF	TGTGCCATCAGTCCAAGTCGTTCGGAGGGCCCACGGACTGTGAATGAGCAGTTCTTC
TRBJ2-3	.	TRBV5-1	.	CASSYWDSGGDTQYF	TGCGCCAGCAGCTATTGGGACAGCGGGGGAGATACGCAGTATTTT
TRBJ2-7	.	TRBV14	.	CASSQGPLRGEQYF	TGTGCCAGCAGCCAAGGGCCCCTCCGCGGGGAGCAGTACTTC
TRBJ1-6	TRBD1	TRBV28	.	CASRKGQPNSPLHF	TGTGCCAGCAGGAAGGGACAGCCTAATTCACCCCTCCACTTT
TRBJ2-4	TRBD1	TRBV5-1	.	CASSLEGARLAKNIQYF	TGCGCCAGCAGCTTGGAGGGGGCTAGGCTAGCCAAAAACATTCAGTACTTC
TRBJ1-3	.	TRBV30	.	CAWSAPNTIYF	TGTGCCTGGAGTGCTCCGAACACCATATATTTT
TRBJ1-2	TRBD1	TRBV5-6	.	CASSLGGQVNTF	TGTGCCAGCAGCTTGGGGGGACAGGTGAACACCTTC
TRBJ1-2	.	TRBV2	.	CASSEAGNLYGYTF	TGTGCCAGCAGTGAAGCTGGGAACCTCTATGGCTACACCTTC
TRBJ2-7	.	TRBV11-2	.	CASSPLLAEGIQEQYF	TGTGCCAGCAGCCCCCTACTTGCAGAAGGAATTCAGGAGCAGTACTTC
TRBJ2-5	.	TRBV7-8	.	CASSLGTSRGETQYF	TGTGCCAGCAGCTTAGGTACTAGCCGTGGAGAGACCCAGTACTTC
TRBJ2-7	.	TRBV11-2	.	CASSLDFSFSYEQYF	TGTGCCAGCAGCTTAGATTTTTCATTCTCGTACGAGCAGTACTTC
TRBJ2-2	.	TRBV14	.	CASSLSRSGELFF	TGTGCCAGCAGCCTGTCAAGGTCCGGGGAGCTGTTTTTT
TRBJ2-2	.	TRBV30	.	CAWSNVGTGELFF	TGTGCCTGGAGTAATGTGGGCACCGGGGAGCTGTTTTTT
TRBJ1-5	TRBD1	TRBV5-1	.	CASSSTGNSNQPQHF	TGCGCCAGCAGCTCGACAGGGAATAGCAATCAGCCCCAGCATTTT
TRBJ2-1	.	TRBV6-1	.	CASRVQSLRNEQFF	TGTGCCAGCAGGGTACAGTCCCTCAGGAATGAGCAGTTCTTC
TRBJ2-3	.	TRBV18	.	CASSPIPADTQYF	TGTGCCAGCTCACCCATTCCGGCAGATACGCAGTATTTT
TRBJ2-3	.	TRBV2	.	CASSRGDALPTDTQYF	TGTGCCAGCAGTCGCGGGGATGCTCTCCCCACAGATACGCAGTATTTT
TRBJ1-6	.	TRBV6-6	.	CATGQNSPLHF	TGTGCCACCGGACAGAATTCACCCCTCCACTTT
TRBJ2-1	TRBD1	TRBV7-2	.	CASSLDGTGAYNEQFF	TGTGCCAGCAGCTTAGACGGGACAGGGGCCTACAATGAGCAGTTCTTC
TRBJ2-3	TRBD2	TRBV6-4	.	CASRETTGSSGGSDTQYF	TGTGCCAGCAGGGAAACAACCGGTTCCTCCGGGGGGTCAGATACGCAGTATTTT
TRBJ2-5	.	TRBV5-1	.	CASSARLAGGETQYF	TGCGCCAGCAGCGCCCGACTAGCAGGGGGGGAGACCCAGTACTTC
TRBJ1-1	.	TRBV21-1	once	CASSKESGTGETEAFF	TGTGCCAGCAGCAAAGAAAGTGGGACAGGGGAAACTGAAGCTTTCTTT
TRBJ2-7	TRBD2	TRBV15	.	CATSQGGSVYEQYF	TGTGCCACCAGTCAGGGAGGGAGTGTCTACGAGCAGTACTTC
TRBJ2-1	TRBD2	TRBV25-1	.	CASSEWTAGVYNEQFF	TGTGCCAGCAGTGAATGGACAGCGGGGGTCTACAATGAGCAGTTCTTC
TRBJ1-1	TRBD1	TRBV20-1	few	CSEGATEAFF	TGCAGTGAGGGGGCGACTGAAGCTTTCTTT
TRBJ2-3	TRBD2	TRBV28	.	CAASGGNADTQYF	TGTGCGGCTAGCGGGGGAAACGCAGATACGCAGTATTTT
TRBJ2-1	.	TRBV5-1	.	CASSLGLSHNEQFF	TGCGCCAGCAGCTTGGGATTATCCCACAATGAGCAGTTCTTC
TRBJ2-6	.	TRBV5-8	.	CASSLVNPGANVLTF	TGTGCCAGCAGCTTGGTCAATCCCGGGGCCAACGTCCTGACTTTC
TRBJ1-5	TRBD1	TRBV30	.	CAWSVGTVVISNQPQHF	TGTGCCTGGAGTGTCGGGACAGTAGTGATTAGCAATCAGCCCCAGCATTTT
TRBJ1-2	.	TRBV5-1	.	CASSLAPMAGYTF	TGCGCCAGCAGCTTGGCACCTATGGCGGGCTACACCTTC
TRBJ2-1	.	TRBV7-9	.	CASSLDRGSYNEQFF	TGTGCCAGCAGCTTAGACCGGGGCTCCTACAATGAGCAGTTCTTC
TRBJ1-1	.	TRBV29-1	.	CSVLRGAYTEAFF	TGCAGCGTTCTCCGGGGCGCCTATACTGAAGCTTTCTTT
TRBJ1-2	.	TRBV5-8	.	CASSLTRYGYTF	TGTGCCAGCAGCTTGACCCGCTATGGCTACACCTTC
TRBJ2-2	.	TRBV19	.	CASSFTGISGELFF	TGTGCCAGTAGTTTCACAGGGATTTCCGGGGAGCTGTTTTTT
TRBJ2-5	.	TRBV28	.	CASSSPQGKGGEETQYF	TGTGCCAGCAGTTCCCCTCAGGGGAAGGGGGGGGAAGAGACCCAGTACTTC
TRBJ1-4	.	TRBV7-8	.	CASSLFSRSSGEKLFF	TGTGCCAGCAGCTTATTTAGCAGGTCGTCTGGCGAAAAACTGTTTTTT
TRBJ2-1	.	TRBV11-1	.	CASSAGYNEQFF	TGTGCCAGCAGCGCCGGATACAATGAGCAGTTCTTC
TRBJ2-5	.	TRBV7-9	.	CASSLWGQNQGGTQYF	TGTGCCAGCAGCCTATGGGGGCAGAACCAGGGCGGGACCCAGTACTTC